Listed here are 14 T cell receptor beta chains from one sample, sequenced in a study of CD8+CD57+ T cells in acquired aplastic anemia. The study profiled TCR beta VDJ and CDR3 using genomic DNA as template. TCRdb reprocessed the reads with MiXCR, giving one entry per CDR3 protein. The sample holds about 200,000 distinct CDR3 sequences, approximately 60% seen once. Sequencing involved patients with CD8+CD57+ cell expansion previously shown by flow cytometry. Sequenced material: sorted CD4+, CD8+, or CD8+CD57+ T cells (not recorded which) from PBMCs. Receptors originate from a human donor with aplastic anemia.

The chain links TRBV19 to TRBJ1-3, with a weak D call TRBD1 (5 bases). Germline values: CDR1 LNHDA, CDR2 SQIVND (reference sequence). This CDR3 is 17 amino acids long. Trimming removed 3 bases from V and 0 bases from J, with 15 bases in between. The CDR3 sequence: CASSIGRALVSGNTIYF. Written as DNA, the CDR3 is TGTGCCAGTAGTATCGGCAGGGCCTTAGTCTCTGGAAACACCATATATTTT.

In this sample, this clonotype turned up once. The chain recombines TRBV29-1 with TRBJ1-1; no clear D gene. This CDR3 contains 12 residues. V was cut by 7 bases and J by 4 bases, with 13 bases left in between. CDR1 SQVTM and CDR2 ANQGSEA come from the germline V gene. CDR3 nucleotide sequence: TGCAGCGCAGTCGGTATGGGCACTGAAGCTTTCTTT. Its protein is CSAVGMGTEAFF.

This clonotype was seen repeatedly, ten times or more. CDR3: CASSLEWGRQIYTDTQYF. For the CDR3, the DNA is TGTGCCAGCAGCTTAGAGTGGGGGCGGCAGATCTACACAGATACGCAGTATTTT. This chain links TRBV7-8 with TRBJ2-3; a possible D gene is TRBD1 (6 bases). Germline CDR1 is SGHVS and CDR2 is FQNEAQ. There are 18 residues in the CDR3. V lost 1 base and J 2 bases, leaving 19 bases between the germline ends.

The V and J genes are TRBV6-4 and TRBJ2-3, with a weak D call TRBD1 (5 bases). The CDR3 length is 15 residues. Per the germline V gene, CDR1 is MRHNA and CDR2 is SNTAGT. Trimming took 6 bases from V and 4 from J, leaving 17 bases between them. The CDR3 loop reads CASRVTVGSADTQYF. The CDR3 DNA reads TGTGCCAGCAGAGTGACAGTGGGCAGCGCAGATACGCAGTATTTT.

The chain uses TRBV24-1 and TRBJ2-1; 7 bases are a match to TRBD2. The V and J ends lost 3 bases and 0 bases, in that order; junction bases with no gene match: 7. The CDR3 is 17 amino acids. Germline loops: CDR1 KGHDR, CDR2 SFDVKD. The CDR3 DNA follows: TGTGCCACCAGTGATCCCGGACTAGTTGGCTCCTACAATGAGCAGTTCTTC. Its protein product is CATSDPGLVGSYNEQFF.

The chain has TRBV11-3 and TRBJ2-2; possibly TRBD1 for D (6 bases). Trimming removed 5 bases at V and 9 bases at J, with 13 bases between. CDR1 and CDR2 from the germline V gene are SGHNT and YENEEA. This CDR3 contains 13 residues. In DNA form, the CDR3 reads TGTGCCAGCAGCGAACCAGGGGTGCGGGAGCTGTTTTTT. As protein: CASSEPGVRELFF.

The gene calls are TRBV9 and TRBJ1-2; 10 bases line up with TRBD1. The CDR3 extends over 15 amino acids. Trimming took 3 bases from V and 2 from J; bases not matched to a gene: 4. Germline CDR1 SGDLS, CDR2 YYNGEE. CDR3 region: CASSGQGARNYGYTF. CDR3 in DNA: TGTGCCAGCAGCGGACAGGGGGCCCGGAACTATGGCTACACCTTC.

The chain uses TRBV9 and TRBJ2-1, with 8 bases lining up with TRBD1. J gave up 8 bases and V 3 bases, and 10 bases lay outside the gene matches. CDR3 length equals 15 residues. Germline V gene sequence: CDR1 SGDLS, CDR2 YYNGEE. The CDR3 DNA follows: TGTGCCAGCAGCGGTGGGACAGGTCCGGCGGATGAGCAGTTCTTC. This translates into CASSGGTGPADEQFF.

The chain joins TRBV9 to TRBJ1-6; unclear D gene. The CDR3 extends over 14 amino acids. From germline, CDR1 is SGDLS and CDR2 YYNGEE. V lost 4 bases, J lost 6 bases, and 11 bases lay in between. CDR3 amino acids: CASSWAGVNSPLHF. CDR3 sequence (DNA): TGTGCCAGCAGCTGGGCGGGAGTTAATTCACCCCTCCACTTT. Variable domain in full (rest from reference TRBV9 and TRBJ1-6): DSGVTQTPKHLITATGQRVTLRCSPRSGDLSVYWYQQSLDQGLQFLIQYYNGEERAKGNILERFSAQQFPDLHSELNLSSLELGDSALYFCASSWAGVNSPLHFGNGTRLTVT.

J is TRBJ1-3 and V is TRBV7-9; 11 bases are shared with TRBD1. Germline CDR1 reads SEHNR; CDR2 reads FQNEAQ (reference sequence). The CDR3 loop spans 19 amino acids. Trimming took 5 bases from V and 8 from J; bases not matched to a gene: 20. CDR3 nucleotide sequence: TGTGCCAGCAGCCTAACCCGAGGCGGGACAGGGGGAAATGGCTACACCATATATTTT. As protein: CASSLTRGGTGGNGYTIYF.

This clonotype was picked up a small number of times. The V gene is TRBV10-3, the J gene TRBJ2-3, with 7 bases that match TRBD1. Germline CDR1 is ENHRY and CDR2 is SYGVKD. This CDR3 region has 13 residues. V shed 7 bases and J 4 bases; nucleotides not matched to a gene: 5. CDR3 loop: CAIMRTGSDTQYF. The CDR3 DNA reads as TGTGCCATCATGCGGACAGGCTCAGATACGCAGTATTTT.

V usage is TRBV5-4 and J usage is TRBJ1-1, with no clear D. This CDR3 has 14 amino acids. The germline V gene has CDR1 SGHNT and CDR2 YYREEE (reference sequence). V lost 1 base and J 0 bases, leaving 7 bases between the germline ends. The chain's CDR3 is CASSLYPMNTEAFF. The CDR3 coding sequence is TGTGCCAGCAGCTTGTACCCAATGAACACTGAAGCTTTCTTT.

The V gene is TRBV7-6, the J gene TRBJ1-1; D might be TRBD1 (6 bases). V was cut by 4 bases and J by 4 bases, with 13 bases left in between. The CDR3 length is 14 residues. Germline CDR1 SGHVS, CDR2 FNYEAQ. In DNA form, the CDR3 reads TGTGCCAGCAGCTCGGGGGCAGGGTCCACTGAAGCTTTCTTT. Protein product: CASSSGAGSTEAFF. The entire variable domain, with the rest obtained from reference TRBV7-6 and TRBJ1-1, is as follows: GAGVSQSPRYKVTKRGQDVALRCDPISGHVSLYWYRQALGQGPEFLTYFNYEAQQDKSGLPNDRFSAERPEGSISTLTIQRTEQRDSAMYRCASSSGAGSTEAFFGQGTRLTVV.

The sample holds one count of this clonotype. The CDR3 here is CGAGGPNTDTQYF. CDR3 nucleotides: TGTGGCGCGGGAGGGCCGAACACAGATACGCAGTATTTT. The gene calls are TRBV7-9 and TRBJ2-3; 9 bases line up with TRBD2. Germline-derived CDR1 and CDR2 are SEHNR and FQNEAQ (reference sequence). The CDR3 is 13 amino acids.